The following is a TCR beta chain sequence with its context. PCR employed 60 Vbeta and 13 Jbeta primers. Assay used: immunoSEQ multiplex PCR; TCRdb lists only in-frame clones, some missing. The sample lists fewer than 150,000 clones, about three quarters occurring once. The sample comes from a study of cytomegalovirus exposure and HLA in healthy donors. Study background: As released early, the data held approximately 80 million unique TCRs from HLA-typed donors.

The CDR3 consists of 13 residues. Trimming took 3 bases from V and 1 from J, leaving 7 bases between them. CDR1 is SGDLS, CDR2 YYNGEE, per germline. The chain has TRBV9 and TRBJ1-1; D may be TRBD1 (5 bases). The sequence derives from a human donor in good health. Sample: PBMCs. CDR3 sequence reads: CASSAGGNTEAFF. CDR3 in DNA: TGTGCCAGCAGCGCGGGGGGGAACACTGAAGCTTTCTTT. The whole variable domain, filled in from reference TRBV9 and TRBJ1-1, reads DSGVTQTPKHLITATGQRVTLRCSPRSGDLSVYWYQQSLDQGLQFLIQYYNGEERAKGNILERFSAQQFPDLHSELNLSSLELGDSALYFCASSAGGNTEAFFGQGTRLTVV.